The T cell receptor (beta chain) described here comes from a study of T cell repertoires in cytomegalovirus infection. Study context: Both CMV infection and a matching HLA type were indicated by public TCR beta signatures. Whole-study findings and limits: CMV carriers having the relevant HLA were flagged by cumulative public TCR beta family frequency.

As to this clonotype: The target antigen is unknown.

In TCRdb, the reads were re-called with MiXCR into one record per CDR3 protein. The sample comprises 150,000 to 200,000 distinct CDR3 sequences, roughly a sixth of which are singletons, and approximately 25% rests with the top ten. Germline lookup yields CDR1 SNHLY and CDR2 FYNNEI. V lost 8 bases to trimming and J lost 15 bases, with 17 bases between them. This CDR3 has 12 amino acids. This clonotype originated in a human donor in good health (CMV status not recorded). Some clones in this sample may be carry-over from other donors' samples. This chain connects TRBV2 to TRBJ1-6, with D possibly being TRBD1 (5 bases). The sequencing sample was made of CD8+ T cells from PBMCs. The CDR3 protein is CASLLGGNLLHF. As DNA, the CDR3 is TGTGCCAGCCTCCTGGGGGGTAACCTCCTCCACTTT.